This is a list of T cell receptor beta chains from one sample in a study of molecular identifiers for immune sequencing clone quantification. TCRdb re-analysed the PCR reads in MiXCR, keeping a single row per CDR3 protein. The data show approximately 670,000 distinct CDR3 sequences, just under 20% seen once. Material: naive CD8+ T cells from blood, with Jurkat cell RNA spiked in. The origin of the receptors is a human donor in good health. Some libraries in this study had Jurkat cell RNA spiked in. Both conserved end residues are part of each CDR3. The order of the fields is CDR3 protein, CDR3 length, V gene, J gene.

CDR3: CAWRSFSGETQYF
length: 13
V: TRBV30
J: TRBJ2-5

CDR3: CASSQGTNYEQYF
length: 13
V: TRBV4-3
J: TRBJ2-7

CDR3: CASSLADNLIAPDTGELFF
length: 19
V: TRBV5-1
J: TRBJ2-2

CDR3: CATSSGRRDTQYF
length: 13
V: TRBV15
J: TRBJ2-3

CDR3: CASRQQDREGQPQHF
length: 15
V: TRBV4-1
J: TRBJ1-5

CDR3: CSVVSWGLGGTEAFF
length: 15
V: TRBV29-1
J: TRBJ1-1

CDR3: CTSSSHDGQGGETQYF
length: 16
V: TRBV11-2
J: TRBJ2-5

CDR3: CASSPPRQGYYGYTF
length: 15
V: TRBV28
J: TRBJ1-2

CDR3: CASSTRGAEAFF
length: 12
V: TRBV6-2/TRBV6-3
J: TRBJ1-1

CDR3: CASSADNYGYTF
length: 12
V: TRBV19
J: TRBJ1-2

CDR3: CASSQDVGNEQYF
length: 13
V: TRBV3-1
J: TRBJ2-7

CDR3: CASSPDSFAYEQYF
length: 14
V: TRBV5-1
J: TRBJ2-7

CDR3: CASSQDPGLNQPQHF
length: 15
V: TRBV3-1
J: TRBJ1-5

CDR3: CASSPPGTVTYEQYF
length: 15
V: TRBV7-9
J: TRBJ2-7

CDR3: CASGTGRIEQYF
length: 12
V: TRBV21-1
J: TRBJ2-7

CDR3: CASSLWGPTMNTEAFF
length: 16
V: TRBV7-2
J: TRBJ1-1

CDR3: CASSLVTGSVTEAFF
length: 15
V: TRBV7-2
J: TRBJ1-1

CDR3: CASSFSGNEAFF
length: 12
V: TRBV12-3/TRBV12-4
J: TRBJ1-1

CDR3: CASSSPNVRVWASGANVLTF
length: 20
V: TRBV5-8
J: TRBJ2-6

CDR3: CASSYNPDRETQYF
length: 14
V: TRBV6-5
J: TRBJ2-5

CDR3: CASSDLADQETQYF
length: 14
V: TRBV2
J: TRBJ2-5

CDR3: CASSLDSGSDYGYTF
length: 15
V: TRBV5-1
J: TRBJ1-2

CDR3: CASSPDLPGELFF
length: 13
V: TRBV5-5
J: TRBJ2-2

CDR3: CSVSTGQLFGFGYTF
length: 15
V: TRBV29-1
J: TRBJ1-2

CDR3: CASSQRRTAYLGDTGELFF
length: 19
V: TRBV6-5
J: TRBJ2-2

CDR3: CASSALDRPYEQYF
length: 14
V: TRBV27
J: TRBJ2-7

CDR3: CASSPDRGPYEQYF
length: 14
V: TRBV6-5
J: TRBJ2-7

CDR3: CASSPKNQPQHF
length: 12
V: TRBV12-3/TRBV12-4
J: TRBJ1-5

CDR3: CASSLALGVYEQYF
length: 14
V: TRBV7-7
J: TRBJ2-7

CDR3: CASRSPGSYEQYF
length: 13
V: TRBV4-1
J: TRBJ2-7

CDR3: CASSQERTVYEQYF
length: 14
V: TRBV4-1
J: TRBJ2-7

CDR3: CASSPGQGADTQYF
length: 14
V: TRBV6-1
J: TRBJ2-3

CDR3: CASSLDSGREDTEAFF
length: 16
V: TRBV5-6
J: TRBJ1-1